These 10 T cell receptor beta chains share one sample of origin, sequenced in a study of molecular identifiers for immune sequencing clone quantification. TCRdb re-analysed the PCR reads in MiXCR, keeping a single row per CDR3 protein. The profile covers 600,000 to 650,000 distinct CDR3 sequences, with nearly 20% appearing a single time and roughly 0.85% taken by the ten largest. What was sequenced was naive CD8+ T cells from blood, with Jurkat cell RNA spiked in. Subset indicated: FACS-sorted CD8+CD4-CCR7+CD45RA+ naive T cells. These receptors originate from a human donor in good health. Some libraries in this study had Jurkat cell RNA spiked in.

The CDR3 DNA reads TGTGCCAGCAGTTTTTTTTCGGGGGCCGCAGATACGCAGTATTTT. Its translation is CASSFFSGAADTQYF. The chain combines TRBV12-3 or TRBV12-4 with TRBJ2-3, with D perhaps being TRBD1 or TRBD2 (6 bases each). CDR3 size: 15 residues. V was clipped by 3 bases and J by 4 bases, with 14 bases between them.

Comment on this clonotype: This clone may be a read error of a much larger clone one base away. This chain connects TRBV11-2 to TRBJ2-2; D not certain. CDR3 length: 16 amino acids. V was trimmed by 5 bases and J by 6 bases, leaving 19 bases between them. Germline-derived CDR1 and CDR2 are SGHAT and FQNNGV. The DNA for the CDR3 is TGTGCCAGCAGCCCTGGACCTGTGGGATTACCCGGGGAGCTGTTTTTT. This codes for CASSPGPVGLPGELFF.

This clonotype was seen only a few times. The chain uses TRBV29-1 and TRBJ2-1; TRBD2 matches 7 bases. From germline, CDR1 is SQVTM and CDR2 ANQGSEA. This CDR3 is 18 amino acids long. The trim removed 1 base at V and 9 bases at J, leaving 21 bases unmatched. CDR3 DNA: TGCAGCGTTGAAGGTTTTCTAACTATTGAGGGACTATTGGGTGAGCAGTTCTTC. Translation gives CSVEGFLTIEGLLGEQFF.

This clonotype was seen at least ten times. The rearrangement links TRBV6-5 to TRBJ1-1; D unresolved. The germline gives CDR1 MNHEY, CDR2 SVGAGI. This CDR3 is 14 amino acids long. Trimming stripped 0 bases from V and 1 base from J, with 6 bases between. In nucleotides, the CDR3 is TGTGCCAGCAGTTACTCGACCGCGAACACTGAAGCTTTCTTT. It translates to CASSYSTANTEAFF.

CDR3 residues: CATSRERGNNEQFF. The DNA for the CDR3 is TGTGCCACCAGCAGAGAGCGGGGGAACAATGAGCAGTTCTTC. The chain is built from TRBV15 and TRBJ2-1; 7 nucleotides match TRBD2. The CDR3 runs to 14 residues. The junction had 1 base not matched to a gene; V was cut back by 0 bases and J by 5 bases. Germline CDR1 is LNHNV and CDR2 is YYDKDF (reference sequence).

This clonotype was detected ten times or more. The chain joins TRBV28 to TRBJ2-4; D assignment may be TRBD1 or TRBD2 (5 bases each). Trimming took off 2 bases at V and 5 bases at J, with 10 bases between the two ends. Germline V gene sequence: CDR1 MDHEN, CDR2 SYDVKM. The CDR3 has 14 amino acids. The CDR3 nucleotides are TGTGCCAGCAGTTTAAGAGGGGTCCAAAACATTCAGTACTTC. Translating gives CASSLRGVQNIQYF.

This clonotype showed up many times. The chain uses TRBV4-3 and TRBJ2-7, with D unclear. The V end was cut by 0 bases, the J end by 4 bases, with 13 bases between. This CDR3 comprises 15 residues. Germline assignment: CDR1 LGHNA and CDR2 YSLEER. As DNA, the CDR3 is TGCGCCAGCAGCCAAGATCGGCAGAAAGTATACGAGCAGTACTTC. This encodes CASSQDRQKVYEQYF.

In its sample, this clonotype was seen a few times. CDR3 coding DNA: TGTGCCAGCAGCTTAGTAACAGAGTCCTACGAGCAGTACTTC. Translation: CASSLVTESYEQYF. This chain joins TRBV7-9 and TRBJ2-7; D is unclear. V was cut by 1 base and J by 1 base, with 8 bases left in between. In germline, CDR1 is SEHNR, CDR2 FQNEAQ (reference sequence). The length of the CDR3 is 14 residues. The full variable domain, rest sourced from reference TRBV7-9 and TRBJ2-7, is DTGVSQNPRHKITKRGQNVTFRCDPISEHNRLYWYRQTLGQGPEFLTYFQNEAQLEKSRLLSDRFSAERPKGSFSTLEIQRTEQGDSAMYLCASSLVTESYEQYFGPGTRLTVT.

V and J are TRBV18 and TRBJ2-1; maybe TRBD1 (6 bases). Per the germline V gene, CDR1 is KGHSH and CDR2 is LQKENI. V dropped 4 bases and J dropped 4 bases, with 17 bases sitting between them. The CDR3 loop spans 16 amino acids. This chain's CDR3 is CASSHYTGTTYNEQFF. In DNA form, the CDR3 reads TGTGCCAGCTCACATTATACAGGGACCACTTACAATGAGCAGTTCTTC.

The rearrangement joins TRBV14 to TRBJ2-3; 9 nucleotides align to TRBD2. CDR3 length: 17 amino acids. In germline, CDR1 is SGHDN, CDR2 FVKESK. V gave up 3 bases and J gave up 4 bases; unmatched junction bases: 11. The CDR3 loop reads CASSQAGTSRASDTQYF. The CDR3 region has the DNA TGTGCCAGCAGCCAGGCTGGGACTAGCCGGGCCTCAGATACGCAGTATTTT.